This record concerns one TCR beta chain sequence. The data were taken from a study of CD8 T cells in Susac syndrome. Trimming shortened V by 2 bases and J by 0 bases, and 14 bases separated the two germline ends. CDR1 SGHNT and CDR2 YYREEE come from the germline V gene (reference sequence). The CDR3 is 16 residues long. When the RNA was reverse transcribed, random hexamers were used with an input of roughly 0.45 to 1 ug. TCRdb processed the immunoSEQ multiplex PCR reads anew with MiXCR; each CDR3 protein has one entry. The sample carries about 120,000 distinct CDR3 sequences, around 92% recorded once.

The TCR originated in a human donor in good health. This rearrangement joins TRBV5-4 to TRBJ1-1; D unclear. The sequencing input was CD8+ T cells from PBMCs. CDR3 bases: TGTGCCAGCAGCTTAGGCTCCGCCCCTGTGAACACTGAAGCTTTCTTT. This encodes CASSLGSAPVNTEAFF. Drawing the rest from reference TRBV5-4 and TRBJ1-1, the complete variable domain is ETGVTQSPTHLIKTRGQQVTLRCSSQSGHNTVSWYQQALGQGPQFIFQYYREEENGRGNFPPRFSGLQFPNYSSELNVNALELDDSALYLCASSLGSAPVNTEAFFGQGTRLTVV.